This entry lists 12 T cell receptor beta chains sequenced from one sample in a study of cytotoxic CD8 clonotypes in ibrutinib-treated CLL. Clones were read by immunoSEQ multiplex PCR, and TCRdb kept only the in-frame ones, dropping some. The sample consists of tens of thousands of clones, about 70% of them appearing once. Material: PBMCs, obtained after 36 months of ibrutinib treatment. The receptors derive from a human donor with chronic lymphocytic leukemia.

CDR3 amino acids: CASSERTWGEQYF. The CDR3 nucleotides read TGTGCCAGCAGCGAGAGGACCTGGGGCGAGCAGTACTTC. This rearrangement joins TRBV2 to TRBJ2-7; D uncertain. V was pared by 6 bases and J by 6 bases, with 15 bases between. CDR1 is SNHLY and CDR2 is FYNNEI in the germline V gene. The CDR3 loop spans 13 amino acids.

The chain couples TRBV11-2 to TRBJ1-2, with TRBD1 matching 7 bases. CDR3 length equals 13 residues. Germline V gives CDR1 SGHAT, CDR2 FQNNGV. Trimming cost V 0 bases and J 7 bases; bases outside gene matches: 2. CDR3 bases: TGTGCCAGCAGCTTAGATCGGACAGGTGGCTACACCTTC. It yields the protein CASSLDRTGGYTF.

The V and J genes are TRBV27 and TRBJ1-5; D is ambiguous. Trimming left V 4 bases short and J 0 bases short, with 10 bases between. Germline V gives CDR1 MNHEY, CDR2 SMNVEV (reference sequence). The CDR3 runs 15 residues. The CDR3 protein is CASSSTLLSNQPQHF. CDR3 DNA: TGTGCCAGCAGTTCGACTCTCCTTAGCAATCAGCCCCAGCATTTT.

V usage is TRBV5-4 and J usage is TRBJ1-2, with D possibly TRBD1 on 5 matching bases. The V and J ends lost 3 bases and 8 bases respectively, with 23 bases between them. Germline lookup yields CDR1 SGHNT and CDR2 YYREEE (reference sequence). The CDR3 spans 16 residues. The CDR3 spells CASSYGRGPPAGGYTF. CDR3 DNA sequence: TGTGCCAGCAGCTACGGGCGGGGCCCGCCTGCTGGGGGCTACACCTTC.

The chain has TRBV11-2 and TRBJ2-5; no definite D call. Trimming stripped 5 bases from V and 5 bases from J, with 18 bases between. Germline lookup yields CDR1 SGHAT and CDR2 FQNNGV. CDR3 size: 15 residues. CDR3 sequence (DNA): TGTGCCAGCAGCCCGGTAGAGGTGTCATGGGAGACCCAGTACTTC. The encoded protein is CASSPVEVSWETQYF.

V and J are TRBV7-7 and TRBJ2-5, with 13 positions matching TRBD2. The CDR3 contains 16 residues. CDR1 SSHAT and CDR2 FNYEAQ come from the germline V gene (reference sequence). V lost 5 bases and J lost 2; bases outside the gene matches: 5. As DNA, the CDR3 is TGTGCCAGCAGCGTCGGACTAGCGGGGGCGCAAGAGACCCAGTACTTC. As protein: CASSVGLAGAQETQYF. Variable domain in full (rest from reference TRBV7-7 and TRBJ2-5): GAGVSQSPRYKVTKRGQDVTLRCDPISSHATLYWYQQALGQGPEFLTYFNYEAQPDKSGLPSDRFSAERPEGSISTLTIQRTEQRDSAMYRCASSVGLAGAQETQYFGPGTRLLVL.

For the CDR3, the DNA is TGTGCCGCGGTCGGCAGGGCCAACTATGGCTACACCTTC. Translation: CAAVGRANYGYTF. The chain uses TRBV19 and TRBJ1-2; D is perhaps TRBD1 (5 bases). The CDR3 spans 13 residues. With 11 bases removed from V and 2 bases from J, the gap between germline ends came to 15 bases. The germline V gene has CDR1 LNHDA and CDR2 SQIVND (reference sequence).

The rearrangement joins TRBV5-1 to TRBJ1-1; D gene uncertain. The V end lost 0 bases, the J end lost 4 bases, and 16 bases lay between the germline ends. Germline V gene data show CDR1 as SGHRS and CDR2 as YFSETQ. The CDR3 covers 16 residues. CDR3 nucleotides: TGCGCCAGCAGCTTGGGTACAGACCTACCGGGCACTGAAGCTTTCTTT. This sequence encodes CASSLGTDLPGTEAFF.

The chain uses TRBV4-1 and TRBJ2-3; the match to TRBD2 covers 8 bases. Germline loops: CDR1 MGHRA, CDR2 YSYEKL. V trimming: 1 base; J trimming: 4 bases; junction bases outside the gene matches: 10. The length of the CDR3 is 17 residues. CDR3 sequence (DNA): TGCGCCAGCAGCCAAGGTCCTGGCGGGGGGCCCGCAGATACGCAGTATTTT. It codes for CASSQGPGGGPADTQYF.

This chain uses TRBV18 with TRBJ2-2; 10 bases agree with TRBD1. Germline V gene sequence: CDR1 KGHSH, CDR2 LQKENI. The CDR3 sequence is 15 residues long. The junction had 2 bases not matched to a gene; V was cut back by 4 bases and J by 3 bases. The CDR3 nucleotides are TGTGCCAGCTCACTAGGACAGGGGGACACCGGGGAGCTGTTTTTT. Its protein product is CASSLGQGDTGELFF.

The chain is built from TRBV18 and TRBJ1-3; tentative D call: TRBD1 (5 bases). This CDR3 contains 17 residues. Trimming stripped 3 bases from V and 0 bases from J, with 15 bases between. Germline CDR1 KGHSH, CDR2 LQKENI. This CDR3 reads CASSPGARAISGNTIYF. The CDR3 DNA reads as TGTGCCAGCTCACCCGGGGCCAGGGCTATCTCTGGAAACACCATATATTTT. The full variable domain, rest sourced from reference TRBV18 and TRBJ1-3, is NAGVMQNPRHLVRRRGQEARLRCSPMKGHSHVYWYRQLPEEGLKFMVYLQKENIIDESGMPKERFSAEFPKEGPSILRIQQVVRGDSAAYFCASSPGARAISGNTIYFGEGSWLTVV.

This clone was counted between two and nine times. The chain couples TRBV7-9 to TRBJ1-1, with unresolved D. The germline V gene encodes CDR1 SEHNR and CDR2 FQNEAQ (reference sequence). Trimming removed 6 bases from V and 1 base from J, with 9 bases in between. This CDR3 comprises 13 residues. CDR3 bases: TGTGCCAGCAGGGCGGACGGGAACACTGAAGCTTTCTTT. Protein product: CASRADGNTEAFF.